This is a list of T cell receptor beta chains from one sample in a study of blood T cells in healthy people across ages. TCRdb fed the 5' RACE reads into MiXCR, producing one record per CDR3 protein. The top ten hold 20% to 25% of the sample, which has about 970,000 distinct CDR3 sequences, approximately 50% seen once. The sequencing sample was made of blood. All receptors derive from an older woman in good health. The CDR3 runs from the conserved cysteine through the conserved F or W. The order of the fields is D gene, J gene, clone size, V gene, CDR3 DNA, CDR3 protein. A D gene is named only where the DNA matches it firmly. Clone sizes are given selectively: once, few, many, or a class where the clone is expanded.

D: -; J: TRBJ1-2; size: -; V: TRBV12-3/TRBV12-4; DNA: TGTGCCAGCAGTCCCGTATTCACTAACTATGGCTACACCTTC; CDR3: CASSPVFTNYGYTF
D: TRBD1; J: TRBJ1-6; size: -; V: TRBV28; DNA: TGTGCCAGTCGAGTCTTCGGGACAGGAATGTTCACCCTCCACTTT; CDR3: CASRVFGTGMFTLHF
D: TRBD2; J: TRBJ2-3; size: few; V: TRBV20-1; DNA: TGCAGTGCGCCCAGACTAGCGGGAGCGGATACGCAGTATTTT; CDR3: CSAPRLAGADTQYF
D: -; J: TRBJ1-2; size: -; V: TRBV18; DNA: TGTGCCAGCTCACCACTAGCGACAGAGACCCGCTATGGCTACACCTTC; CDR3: CASSPLATETRYGYTF
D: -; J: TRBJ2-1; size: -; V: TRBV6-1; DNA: TGTGCCAGCCTCGGCCCTTGGGGATCTGAGCAGTTCTTC; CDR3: CASLGPWGSEQFF
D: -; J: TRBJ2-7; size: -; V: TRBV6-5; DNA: TGTGCCAGCAGGCGCACTCCCTCGAAGTCTTGGGAGCAGTACTTC; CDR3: CASRRTPSKSWEQYF
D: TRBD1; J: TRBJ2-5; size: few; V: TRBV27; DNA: TGTGCCAGCAGTACCCGACAGGGCGTCGAGCGAAGGACGGTCGTGGAGACCCAGTACTTC; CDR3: CASSTRQGVERRTVVETQYF
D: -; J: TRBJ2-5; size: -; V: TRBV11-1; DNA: TGTGCCAGCAGCCCGTACGCCGCGTACCAAGAGACCCAGTACTTC; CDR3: CASSPYAAYQETQYF
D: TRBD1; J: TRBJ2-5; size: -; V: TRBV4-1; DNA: TGCGCCAGCAGCCACGCAGGGGGCCAAGAGACCCAGTACTTC; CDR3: CASSHAGGQETQYF
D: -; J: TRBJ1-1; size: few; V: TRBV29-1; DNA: TGCAGCGTCGCCCTCTCGAGTACTGAAGCTTTCTTT; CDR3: CSVALSSTEAFF
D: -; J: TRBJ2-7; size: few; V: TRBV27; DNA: TGTGCCAGCAGCGACAACCCCGTTTACTACGAGCAGTACTTC; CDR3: CASSDNPVYYEQYF
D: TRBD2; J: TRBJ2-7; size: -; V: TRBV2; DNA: TGTGCCAGCAGTGAAGCGCTAGCGGGAGGATACGAGCAGTACTTC; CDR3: CASSEALAGGYEQYF
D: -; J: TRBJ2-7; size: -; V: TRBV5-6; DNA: TGTGCCAGCAGCTTGAGGGGGGTCTACGAGCAGTACTTC; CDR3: CASSLRGVYEQYF
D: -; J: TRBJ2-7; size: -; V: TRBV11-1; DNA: TGTGCCAGCAGCCTCAAGCGGTTCTCCTACGAGCAGTACTTC; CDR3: CASSLKRFSYEQYF
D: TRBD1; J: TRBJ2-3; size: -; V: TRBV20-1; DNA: TGCAGTGCTGGAAACAGGGGGCTTAGCACAGAGACGCAGTATTTT; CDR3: CSAGNRGLSTETQYF
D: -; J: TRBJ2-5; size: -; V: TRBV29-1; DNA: TGCAGCGTTGGGGGGACTTACGGCAGAGAGACCCAGTACTTC; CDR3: CSVGGTYGRETQYF
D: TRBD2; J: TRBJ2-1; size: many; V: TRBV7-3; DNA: TGTGCCAGCAGCCCGCTAGCGGGAGGGTGGAATGAGCAGTTCTTC; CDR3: CASSPLAGGWNEQFF
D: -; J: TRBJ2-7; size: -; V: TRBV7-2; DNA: TGTGCCAGCAGCTTAGCAGGGTTGGGTTACGAGCAGTACTTC; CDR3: CASSLAGLGYEQYF
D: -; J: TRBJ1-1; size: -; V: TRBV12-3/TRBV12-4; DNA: TGTGCCAGCAACCACAGGGCCCGAGAGGGGGCTTTCTTT; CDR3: CASNHRAREGAFF
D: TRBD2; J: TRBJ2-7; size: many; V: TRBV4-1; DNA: TGCGCCAGCAGCCAGCTAGCGGGAGGTACCTACGAGCAGTACTTC; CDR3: CASSQLAGGTYEQYF
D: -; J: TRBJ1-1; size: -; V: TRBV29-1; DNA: TGCAGCGTTGTAGGGTTGCTCCGGGACCTTACTGAAGCTTTCTTT; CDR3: CSVVGLLRDLTEAFF
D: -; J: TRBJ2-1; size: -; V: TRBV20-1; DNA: TGCAGTGCTAGAGGACGGGAGGGGGCTGTTGAGCAGTTCTTC; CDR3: CSARGREGAVEQFF
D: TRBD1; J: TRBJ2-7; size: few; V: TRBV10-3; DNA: TGTGCCACCCTACCGGGACAGGGCTACGAGCAGTACTTC; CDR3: CATLPGQGYEQYF
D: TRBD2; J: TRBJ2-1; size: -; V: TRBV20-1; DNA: TGCAGTGCTAGACCCTTCGGACTAGCGAAGTATGAGCAGTTCTTC; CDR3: CSARPFGLAKYEQFF
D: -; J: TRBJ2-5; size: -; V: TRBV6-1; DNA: TGTGCCAGCAAAGGGGCAGGAAGGGGAAAGAGGGAGACCCAGTACTTC; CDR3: CASKGAGRGKRETQYF
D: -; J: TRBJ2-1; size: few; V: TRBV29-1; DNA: TGCAGCGTAGGATTGACAGCCGAGAGCTCCTACAATGAGCAGTTCTTC; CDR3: CSVGLTAESSYNEQFF
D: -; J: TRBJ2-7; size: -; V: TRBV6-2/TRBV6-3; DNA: TGTGCCAGCAGTGACCAGTCGGGACTTCGCTACGAGCAGTACTTC; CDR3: CASSDQSGLRYEQYF
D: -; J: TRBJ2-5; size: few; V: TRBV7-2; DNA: TGTGCCAGCAGCTTAGTTGGCGTATCGACCCAGTACTTC; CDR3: CASSLVGVSTQYF
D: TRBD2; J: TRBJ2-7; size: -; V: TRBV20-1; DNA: TGCAGAGCTAGATCTCCTAGCGGGACCTACGAGCAGTACTTC; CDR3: CRARSPSGTYEQYF
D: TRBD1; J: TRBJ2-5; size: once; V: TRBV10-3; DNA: TGTGCCATCAGCAAGAGGGACAGGGGGGAGACCCAGTACTTC; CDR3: CAISKRDRGETQYF
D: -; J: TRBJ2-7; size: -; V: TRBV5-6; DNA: TGTGCCAGCAGCCCGGGACTCCTGGTGGGCGAGCAGTACTTC; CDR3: CASSPGLLVGEQYF
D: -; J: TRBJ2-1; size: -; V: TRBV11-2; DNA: TGTGCCAGCACCCGCTTAGGGCTCAATGAGCAGTTCTTC; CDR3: CASTRLGLNEQFF
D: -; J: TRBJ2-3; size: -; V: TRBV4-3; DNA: TGCGCCAGCAGCCAAGAGATGGATACGCAGTATTTT; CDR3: CASSQEMDTQYF
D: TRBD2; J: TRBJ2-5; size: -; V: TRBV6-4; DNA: TGTGCCAGAGGGACTAGCGGGGCCCAAGAGACCCAGTACTTC; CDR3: CARGTSGAQETQYF
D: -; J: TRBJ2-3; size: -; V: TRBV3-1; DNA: TGTGCCAGCAGCCGAGATCTCCCTGATACGCAGTATTTT; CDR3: CASSRDLPDTQYF
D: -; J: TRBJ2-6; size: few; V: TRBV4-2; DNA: TGTGCCAGCAGCCAAGATCGATGGGACTCTGGGGCCAACGTCCTGACTTTC; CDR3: CASSQDRWDSGANVLTF
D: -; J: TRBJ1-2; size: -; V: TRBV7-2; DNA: TGTGCCAGCAGCTTAGCTCTCGGGGAACGCGGCTACACCTTC; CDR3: CASSLALGERGYTF
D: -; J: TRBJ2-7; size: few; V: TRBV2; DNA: TGTGCCAGCATGCAGGGGATTTCCTACGAGCAGTACTTC; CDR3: CASMQGISYEQYF
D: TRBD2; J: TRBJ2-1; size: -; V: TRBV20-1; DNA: TGCAGTGCTAGATCTTCAGCGGGAGTGCCACTCTCCTACAATGAGCAGTTCTTC; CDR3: CSARSSAGVPLSYNEQFF
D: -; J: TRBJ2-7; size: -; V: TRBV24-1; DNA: TGTGCCACCAGTGATTTGGGCGGGCCCTACCCCTACGAGCAGTACTTC; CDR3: CATSDLGGPYPYEQYF
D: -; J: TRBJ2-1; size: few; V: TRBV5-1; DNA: TGCGCCAGCAGCTTGTCAGGGGACCAAACCTACAATGAGCAGTTCTTC; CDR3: CASSLSGDQTYNEQFF
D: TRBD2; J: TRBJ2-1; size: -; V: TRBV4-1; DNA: TGCGCCAGCAGCCTGCCGGTGACTAGCGGGAGCCCGAGCTCCTACAATGAGCAGTTCTTC; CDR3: CASSLPVTSGSPSSYNEQFF
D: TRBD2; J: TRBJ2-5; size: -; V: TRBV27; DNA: TGTGCCAGCAGTTCACTGGGCGGGAGCTGGGAGACCCAGTACTTC; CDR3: CASSSLGGSWETQYF